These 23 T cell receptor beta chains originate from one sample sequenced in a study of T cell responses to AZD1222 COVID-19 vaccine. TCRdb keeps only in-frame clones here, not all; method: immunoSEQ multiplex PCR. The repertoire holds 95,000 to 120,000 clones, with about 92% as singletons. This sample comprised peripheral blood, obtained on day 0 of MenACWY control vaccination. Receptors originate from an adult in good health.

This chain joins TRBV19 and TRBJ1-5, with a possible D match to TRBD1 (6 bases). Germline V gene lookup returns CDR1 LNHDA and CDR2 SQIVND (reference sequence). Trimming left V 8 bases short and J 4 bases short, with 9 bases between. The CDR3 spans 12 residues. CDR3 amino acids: CASQGLNQPQHF. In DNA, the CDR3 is TGTGCCAGTCAGGGGCTGAATCAGCCCCAGCATTTT. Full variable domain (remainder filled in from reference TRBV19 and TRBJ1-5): DGGITQSPKYLFRKEGQNVTLSCEQNLNHDAMYWYRQDPGQGLRLIYYSQIVNDFQKGDIAEGYSVSREKKESFPLTVTSAQKNPTAFYLCASQGLNQPQHFGDGTRLSIL.

The DNA of the CDR3 is TGTGCCAGCGCAAGCTCTGGGGCCAACGTCCTGACTTTC. Its protein is CASASSGANVLTF. V gene TRBV14 combines with J gene TRBJ2-6; D is undetermined. The CDR3 is 13 residues long. Trimming removed 8 bases from V and 0 bases from J, with 5 bases in between. Germline-derived CDR1 and CDR2 are SGHDN and FVKESK.

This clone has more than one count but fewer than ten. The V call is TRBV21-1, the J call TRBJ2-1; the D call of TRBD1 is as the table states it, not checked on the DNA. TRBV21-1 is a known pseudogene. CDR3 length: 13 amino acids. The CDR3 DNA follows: TGTGCCAGCAGCAGTACAGGGGACAATGAGCAGTTCTTC. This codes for CASSSTGDNEQFF.

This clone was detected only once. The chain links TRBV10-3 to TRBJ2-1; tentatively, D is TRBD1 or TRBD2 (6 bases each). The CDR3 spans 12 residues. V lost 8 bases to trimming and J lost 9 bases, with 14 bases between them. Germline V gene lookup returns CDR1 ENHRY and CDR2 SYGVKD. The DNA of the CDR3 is TGTGCCATCGGGGGGCTCGTCGGTGAGCAGTTCTTC. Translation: CAIGGLVGEQFF.

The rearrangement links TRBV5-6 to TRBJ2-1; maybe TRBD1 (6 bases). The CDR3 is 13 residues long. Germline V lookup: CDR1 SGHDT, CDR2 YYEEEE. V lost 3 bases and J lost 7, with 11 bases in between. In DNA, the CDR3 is TGTGCCAGCAGCTCGCGTAGGGGGAATGAGCAGTTCTTC. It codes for CASSSRRGNEQFF. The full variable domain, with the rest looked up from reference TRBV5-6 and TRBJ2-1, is DAGVTQSPTHLIKTRGQQVTLRCSPKSGHDTVSWYQQALGQGPQFIFQYYEEEERQRGNFPDRFSGHQFPNYSSELNVNALLLGDSALYLCASSSRRGNEQFFGPGTRLTVL.

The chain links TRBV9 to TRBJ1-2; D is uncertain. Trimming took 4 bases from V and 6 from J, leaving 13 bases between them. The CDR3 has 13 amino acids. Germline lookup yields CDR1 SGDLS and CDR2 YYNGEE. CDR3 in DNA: TGTGCCAGCAGCCCCGGCGGGGATCATGGCTACACCTTC. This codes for CASSPGGDHGYTF.

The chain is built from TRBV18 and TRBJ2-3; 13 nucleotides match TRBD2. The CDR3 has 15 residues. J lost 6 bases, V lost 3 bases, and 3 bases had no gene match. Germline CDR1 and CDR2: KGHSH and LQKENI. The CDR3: CASSPRTSGGDTQYF. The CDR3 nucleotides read TGTGCCAGCTCACCGCGGACTAGCGGGGGCGATACGCAGTATTTT. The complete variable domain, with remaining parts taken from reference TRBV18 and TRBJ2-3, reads NAGVMQNPRHLVRRRGQEARLRCSPMKGHSHVYWYRQLPEEGLKFMVYLQKENIIDESGMPKERFSAEFPKEGPSILRIQQVVRGDSAAYFCASSPRTSGGDTQYFGPGTRLTVL.

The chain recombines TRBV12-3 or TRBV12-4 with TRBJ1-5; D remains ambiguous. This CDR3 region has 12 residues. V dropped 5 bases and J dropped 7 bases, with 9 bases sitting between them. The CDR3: CASSPWGQPQHF. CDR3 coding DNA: TGTGCCAGCAGTCCCTGGGGACAGCCCCAGCATTTT.

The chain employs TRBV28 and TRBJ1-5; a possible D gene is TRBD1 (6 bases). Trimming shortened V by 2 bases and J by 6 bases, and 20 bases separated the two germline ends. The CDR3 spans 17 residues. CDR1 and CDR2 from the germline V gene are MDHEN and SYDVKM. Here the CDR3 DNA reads TGTGCCAGCAGTTTAAGCCGGTGGGGGGCGAGGACTCAGCCCCAGCATTTT. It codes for CASSLSRWGARTQPQHF.

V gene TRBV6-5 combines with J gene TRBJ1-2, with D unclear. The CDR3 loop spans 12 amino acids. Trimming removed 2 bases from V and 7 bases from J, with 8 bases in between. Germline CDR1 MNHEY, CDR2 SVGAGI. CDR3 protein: CASSYAGSGYTF. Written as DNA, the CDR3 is TGTGCCAGCAGTTACGCGGGAAGTGGCTACACCTTC.

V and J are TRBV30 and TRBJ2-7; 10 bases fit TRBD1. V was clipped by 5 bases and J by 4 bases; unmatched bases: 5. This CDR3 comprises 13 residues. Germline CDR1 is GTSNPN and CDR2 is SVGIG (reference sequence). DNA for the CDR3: TGTGCCTGGGGGACAGGGGTCCTTTACGAGCAGTACTTC. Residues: CAWGTGVLYEQYF.

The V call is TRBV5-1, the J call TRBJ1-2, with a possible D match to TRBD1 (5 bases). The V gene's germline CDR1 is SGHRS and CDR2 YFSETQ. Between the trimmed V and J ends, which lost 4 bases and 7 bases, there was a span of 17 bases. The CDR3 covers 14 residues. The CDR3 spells CASSPTGGRGGYTF. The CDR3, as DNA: TGCGCCAGCAGCCCGACGGGGGGACGAGGTGGCTACACCTTC.

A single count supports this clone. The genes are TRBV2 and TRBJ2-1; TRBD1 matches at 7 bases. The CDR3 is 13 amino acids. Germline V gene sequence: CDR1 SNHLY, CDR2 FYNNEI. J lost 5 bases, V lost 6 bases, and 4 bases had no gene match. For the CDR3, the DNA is TGTGCCAGCAGGGAGACAGGGAACAATGAGCAGTTCTTC. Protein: CASRETGNNEQFF.

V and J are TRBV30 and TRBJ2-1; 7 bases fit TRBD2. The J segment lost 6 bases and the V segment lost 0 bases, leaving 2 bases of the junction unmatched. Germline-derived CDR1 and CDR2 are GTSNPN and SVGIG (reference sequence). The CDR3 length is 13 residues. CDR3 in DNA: TGTGCCTGGAGTGTTTCGGGGGGCAATGAGCAGTTCTTC. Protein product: CAWSVSGGNEQFF.

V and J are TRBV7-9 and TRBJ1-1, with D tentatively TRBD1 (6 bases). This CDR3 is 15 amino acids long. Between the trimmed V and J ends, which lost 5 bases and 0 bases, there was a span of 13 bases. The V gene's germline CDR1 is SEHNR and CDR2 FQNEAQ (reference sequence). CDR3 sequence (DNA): TGTGCCAGCAGCCGCTCCGGGACAATGAACACTGAAGCTTTCTTT. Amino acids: CASSRSGTMNTEAFF.

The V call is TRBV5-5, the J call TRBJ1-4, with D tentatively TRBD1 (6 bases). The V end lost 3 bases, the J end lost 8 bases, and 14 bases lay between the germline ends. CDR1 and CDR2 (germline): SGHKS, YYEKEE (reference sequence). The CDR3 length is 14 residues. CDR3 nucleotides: TGTGCCAGCAGCTCCCCAGGGGAAGGCGAAAAACTGTTTTTT. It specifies CASSSPGEGEKLFF.

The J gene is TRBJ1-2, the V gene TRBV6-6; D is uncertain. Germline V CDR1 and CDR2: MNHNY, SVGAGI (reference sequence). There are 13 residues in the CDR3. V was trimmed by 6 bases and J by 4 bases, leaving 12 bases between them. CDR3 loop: CASSLDFPYGYTF. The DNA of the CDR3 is TGTGCCAGCAGCCTAGACTTTCCCTATGGCTACACCTTC.

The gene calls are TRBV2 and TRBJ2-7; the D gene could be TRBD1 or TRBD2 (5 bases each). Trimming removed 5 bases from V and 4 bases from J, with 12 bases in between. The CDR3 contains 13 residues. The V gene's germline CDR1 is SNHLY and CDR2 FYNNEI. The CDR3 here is CASSMPGPYEQYF. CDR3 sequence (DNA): TGTGCCAGCAGTATGCCGGGGCCTTACGAGCAGTACTTC. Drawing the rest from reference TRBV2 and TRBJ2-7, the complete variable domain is EPEVTQTPSHQVTQMGQEVILRCVPISNHLYFYWYRQILGQKVEFLVSFYNNEISEKSEIFDDQFSVERPDGSNFTLKIRSTKLEDSAMYFCASSMPGPYEQYFGPGTRLTVT.

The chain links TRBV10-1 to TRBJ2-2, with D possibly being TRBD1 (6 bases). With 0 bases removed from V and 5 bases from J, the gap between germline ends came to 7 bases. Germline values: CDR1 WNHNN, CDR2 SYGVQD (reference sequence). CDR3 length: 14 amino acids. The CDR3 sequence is CASSESRGTGELFF. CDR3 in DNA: TGCGCCAGCAGTGAGTCGAGGGGGACCGGGGAGCTGTTTTTT.

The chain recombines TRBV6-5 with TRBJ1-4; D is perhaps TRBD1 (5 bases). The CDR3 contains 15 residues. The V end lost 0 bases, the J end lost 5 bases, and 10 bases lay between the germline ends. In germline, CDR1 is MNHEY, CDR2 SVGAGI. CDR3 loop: CASSYSIWGNEKLFF. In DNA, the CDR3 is TGTGCCAGCAGTTACTCGATTTGGGGGAATGAAAAACTGTTTTTT.

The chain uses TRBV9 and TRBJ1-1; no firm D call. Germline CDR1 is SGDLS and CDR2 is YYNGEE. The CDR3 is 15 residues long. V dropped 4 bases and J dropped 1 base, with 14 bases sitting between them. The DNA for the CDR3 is TGTGCCAGCAGCCCCCTTCGAGGTGAGAACACTGAAGCTTTCTTT. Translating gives CASSPLRGENTEAFF.

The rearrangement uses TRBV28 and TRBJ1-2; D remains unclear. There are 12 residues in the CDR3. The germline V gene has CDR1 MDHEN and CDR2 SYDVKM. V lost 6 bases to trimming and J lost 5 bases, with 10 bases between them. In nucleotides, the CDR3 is TGTGCCAGCAGCCTAGGGCGGTATGGCTACACCTTC. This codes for CASSLGRYGYTF.

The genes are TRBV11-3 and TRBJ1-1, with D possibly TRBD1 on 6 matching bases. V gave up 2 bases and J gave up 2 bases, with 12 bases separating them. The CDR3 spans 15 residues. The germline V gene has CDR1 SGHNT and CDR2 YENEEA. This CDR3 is CASSLIQGFNTEAFF. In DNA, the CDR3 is TGTGCCAGCAGCTTAATACAGGGTTTTAACACTGAAGCTTTCTTT.